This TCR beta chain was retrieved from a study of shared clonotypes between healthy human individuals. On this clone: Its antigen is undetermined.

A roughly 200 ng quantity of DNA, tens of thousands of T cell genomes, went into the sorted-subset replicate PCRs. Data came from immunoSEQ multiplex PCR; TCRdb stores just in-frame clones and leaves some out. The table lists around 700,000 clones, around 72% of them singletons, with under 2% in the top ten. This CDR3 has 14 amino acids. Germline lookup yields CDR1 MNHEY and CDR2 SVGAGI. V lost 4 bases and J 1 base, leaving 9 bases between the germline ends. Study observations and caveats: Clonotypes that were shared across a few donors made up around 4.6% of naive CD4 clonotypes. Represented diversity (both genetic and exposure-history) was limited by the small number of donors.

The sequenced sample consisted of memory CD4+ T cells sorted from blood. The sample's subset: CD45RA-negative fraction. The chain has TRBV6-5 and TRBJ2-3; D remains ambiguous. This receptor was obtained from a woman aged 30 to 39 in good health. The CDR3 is CASSSLVGTDTQYF. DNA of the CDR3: TGTGCCAGCAGTTCGTTGGTGGGCACAGATACGCAGTATTTT.